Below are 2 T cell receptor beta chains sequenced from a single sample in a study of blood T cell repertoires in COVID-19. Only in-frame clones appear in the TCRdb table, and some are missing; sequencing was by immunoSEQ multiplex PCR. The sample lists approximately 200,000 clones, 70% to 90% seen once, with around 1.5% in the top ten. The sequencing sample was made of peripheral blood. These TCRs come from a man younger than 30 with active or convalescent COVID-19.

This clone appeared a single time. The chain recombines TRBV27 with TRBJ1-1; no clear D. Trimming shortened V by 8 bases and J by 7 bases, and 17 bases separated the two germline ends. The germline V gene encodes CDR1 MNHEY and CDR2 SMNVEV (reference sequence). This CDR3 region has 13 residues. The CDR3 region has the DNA TGTGCCAGCTCCCCGACGGGGTTCTTTGAAGCTTTCTTT. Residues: CASSPTGFFEAFF.

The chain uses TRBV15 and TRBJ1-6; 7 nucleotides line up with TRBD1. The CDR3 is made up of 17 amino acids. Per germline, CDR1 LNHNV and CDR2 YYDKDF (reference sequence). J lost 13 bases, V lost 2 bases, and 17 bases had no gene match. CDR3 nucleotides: TGTGCCACCAGCAGACAATATGACAGGGTGGTTCGTTCGCCCCTCCACTTT. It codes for CATSRQYDRVVRSPLHF.